The rows below give T cell receptor beta chains drawn from one sample of a study of blood T cell repertoires in COVID-19. Assay: immunoSEQ multiplex PCR; the TCRdb copy retains only in-frame clones and omits some. Of hundreds of thousands of clones in the sample, roughly 86% are singletons; the top ten hold approximately 3.5%. Sequencing was done on a sample of PBMCs or T cells enriched from blood (not recorded which). The receptors here all came from a woman between 40 and 50 years old with acute COVID-19. The CDR3 runs from the conserved cysteine through the conserved F or W. D genes are given only for firm matches. Size is stated for part of the rows, as once, few or many counts, or as a class when the clone is expanded.

J: TRBJ2-1; size: .; V: TRBV5-1; D: TRBD2; DNA: TGCGCCAGCAGCTTGGTAGGCCTAGCGGGCGACTTGTACAATGAGCAGTTCTTC; CDR3: CASSLVGLAGDLYNEQFF
J: TRBJ1-1; size: .; V: TRBV11-3; D: TRBD1; DNA: TGTGCCAGCAGCCACCAGGGGGGCTACAATACTGAAGCTTTCTTT; CDR3: CASSHQGGYNTEAFF
J: TRBJ1-2; size: .; V: TRBV4-1; D: .; DNA: TGCGCCAGCAGCCAAGGCCGAGACAGGAACTATGGCTACACCTTC; CDR3: CASSQGRDRNYGYTF
J: TRBJ2-7; size: once; V: TRBV11-2; D: .; DNA: TGTGCCAGCAGCTTAGGTAGTTACTACGAGCAGTACTTC; CDR3: CASSLGSYYEQYF
J: TRBJ2-5; size: .; V: TRBV6-1; D: TRBD2; DNA: TGTGCCAGCAGTGAAGGTTTGGGGACTAGCGGAGGGGAGTGGGAGACCCAGTACTTC; CDR3: CASSEGLGTSGGEWETQYF
J: TRBJ1-4; size: .; V: TRBV10-1; D: .; DNA: TGCGCCAGCAGGGCCCGTTATAATGAAAAACTGTTTTTT; CDR3: CASRARYNEKLFF
J: TRBJ2-1; size: .; V: TRBV5-1; D: .; DNA: TGCGCCAGCAGCTTGGGGGGCGGTGGAGAGCAGTTCTTC; CDR3: CASSLGGGGEQFF
J: TRBJ1-1; size: .; V: TRBV2; D: .; DNA: TGTGCCAGCGGCTACAGGGTTGAGAACACTGAAGCTTTCTTT; CDR3: CASGYRVENTEAFF
J: TRBJ1-1; size: .; V: TRBV20-1; D: .; DNA: TGCAGTGCTAGTTCAGACAGGAACACTGAAGCTTTCTTT; CDR3: CSASSDRNTEAFF
J: TRBJ2-2; size: .; V: TRBV7-3; D: TRBD1; DNA: TGTGCCAGCAGCCAAACCATAGGACAGGGGTCCAACACCGGGGAGCTGTTTTTT; CDR3: CASSQTIGQGSNTGELFF
J: TRBJ1-5; size: .; V: TRBV24-1; D: .; DNA: TGTGCCACCAGTGATTTAAGCGATCAGCCCCAGCATTTT; CDR3: CATSDLSDQPQHF
J: TRBJ1-4; size: .; V: TRBV12-3/TRBV12-4; D: .; DNA: TGTGCCAGCGGGAGGACGGTCGAAAAACTGTTTTTT; CDR3: CASGRTVEKLFF
J: TRBJ1-2; size: .; V: TRBV7-6; D: TRBD1; DNA: TGTGCCAGCAGCTTAGGACCCTCGCCCCAGGGGGCGAAGTATGGCTACACCTTC; CDR3: CASSLGPSPQGAKYGYTF
J: TRBJ2-1; size: .; V: TRBV15; D: .; DNA: TGTGCCACCAGCAGAGTGTCCAACTACAATGAGCAGTTCTTC; CDR3: CATSRVSNYNEQFF
J: TRBJ1-1; size: .; V: TRBV5-1; D: .; DNA: TGCGCCAGCAGCTTGCTCGGGGACTTGAACTCAGCTTTCTTT; CDR3: CASSLLGDLNSAFF
J: TRBJ1-1; size: .; V: TRBV30; D: .; DNA: TGTGCCTGGAGTCACGGACTAGGGAACACTGAAGCTTTCTTT; CDR3: CAWSHGLGNTEAFF
J: TRBJ2-7; size: .; V: TRBV7-9; D: .; DNA: TGTGCCAGCAGCTTAGTGAGGAATTCCAGCCCCTACGAGCAGTACTTC; CDR3: CASSLVRNSSPYEQYF
J: TRBJ2-7; size: .; V: TRBV10-1; D: TRBD2; DNA: TGCGCCAGCAGCCTCAAGCGGGAGAAATTC; CDR3: CASSLKREKF
J: TRBJ1-1; size: .; V: TRBV11-3; D: TRBD1; DNA: TGTGCCAGCAGCCCAGAGACAGGGGGAGAGAACACTGAAGCTTTCTTT; CDR3: CASSPETGGENTEAFF
J: TRBJ2-1; size: .; V: TRBV3-1/TRBV3-2; D: TRBD2; DNA: TGTGCCAGCAGTGACTCCATAGCGGGGTCTTACAATGAGCAGTTCTTC; CDR3: CASSDSIAGSYNEQFF
J: TRBJ1-5; size: .; V: TRBV19; D: .; DNA: TGTGCCAGTAGTAGGGCACAGAGCTCCAATCAGCCCCAGCATTTT; CDR3: CASSRAQSSNQPQHF
J: TRBJ2-1; size: once; V: TRBV7-2; D: TRBD2; DNA: TGTGCCAGCAGCTTAGCCCCTAGCGGGAGTTTGTCGGTCTTC; CDR3: CASSLAPSGSLSVF
J: TRBJ2-7; size: .; V: TRBV7-9; D: TRBD1; DNA: TGTGCCAGCAGTAGAATAGGGGGCACGCCAGCCTACGAGCAGTACTTC; CDR3: CASSRIGGTPAYEQYF
J: TRBJ2-3; size: many; V: TRBV4-2; D: TRBD2; DNA: TGTGCCAGCAGCCAAGAATTGCGGGAGGTCCCAGATACGCAGTATTTT; CDR3: CASSQELREVPDTQYF
J: TRBJ1-1; size: .; V: TRBV11-3; D: .; DNA: TGTGCCAGCAGCTTGTGGAGGGCCACTGAAGCTTTCTTT; CDR3: CASSLWRATEAFF
J: TRBJ2-1; size: .; V: TRBV5-6; D: TRBD1; DNA: TGTGCCAGCAGCCGGGACAGGGCCGCTGAGCAGTTCTTC; CDR3: CASSRDRAAEQFF
J: TRBJ2-1; size: .; V: TRBV24-1; D: TRBD2; DNA: TGTGCCACCAGTGATCCCGGGACTAGCGGGAGGCACAATGAGCAGTTCTTC; CDR3: CATSDPGTSGRHNEQFF
J: TRBJ2-7; size: .; V: TRBV5-4; D: TRBD2; DNA: TGTGCCAGCAGCCCAACCCCCGGGACTAGCGGGAGGTCTGGGGAGCAGTACTTC; CDR3: CASSPTPGTSGRSGEQYF
J: TRBJ2-2; size: .; V: TRBV11-3; D: TRBD2; DNA: TGTGCCAGCAGTCCTAGCGGGAGCGGCACCGGGGAGCTGTTTTTT; CDR3: CASSPSGSGTGELFF
J: TRBJ2-1; size: once; V: TRBV3-1/TRBV3-2; D: TRBD2; DNA: TGTGCCAGCAGCCTCGGGACTAGCGGGTTTGAGCAGTTCTTC; CDR3: CASSLGTSGFEQFF
J: TRBJ1-3; size: .; V: TRBV19; D: .; DNA: TGTGCCAGTGAGGAGCGGGGACCTGGAAACACCATATATTTT; CDR3: CASEERGPGNTIYF
J: TRBJ2-1; size: few; V: TRBV7-3; D: TRBD2; DNA: TGTGCCAGCAGCCTCCAGGGAGGGAGTGGTTACAATGAGCAGTTCTTC; CDR3: CASSLQGGSGYNEQFF
J: TRBJ2-3; size: .; V: TRBV9; D: TRBD2; DNA: TGTGCCAGCAGCATTACTAGCGGGAGGGCCTTAGATACGCAGTATTTT; CDR3: CASSITSGRALDTQYF
J: TRBJ1-2; size: .; V: TRBV5-6; D: TRBD1; DNA: TGTGCCAGCAGCTCGGTGACAGGGGGCTATGGCTACACCTTC; CDR3: CASSSVTGGYGYTF
J: TRBJ2-6; size: .; V: TRBV21-1; D: .; DNA: TGTGCCAGCCTCAACGTCCTGACTTTC; CDR3: CASLNVLTF
J: TRBJ1-5; size: .; V: TRBV11-2; D: .; DNA: TGTGCCAGCAGCTTAGGGGCCGATCAGCCCCAGCATTTT; CDR3: CASSLGADQPQHF
J: TRBJ2-7; size: .; V: TRBV9; D: TRBD2; DNA: TGTGCCAGCAGCCCTCGGACTAGCGGGAGTTACGAGCAGTACTTC; CDR3: CASSPRTSGSYEQYF
J: TRBJ1-3; size: .; V: TRBV12-3/TRBV12-4; D: .; DNA: TGTGCCAGCGCCATCAGCTCTGGAAACACCATATATTTT; CDR3: CASAISSGNTIYF
J: TRBJ1-5; size: .; V: TRBV30; D: TRBD1; DNA: TGTGCCTGGAGTGTGGCAGTGACAGGGGCCTTGGGGCCCCAGCATTTT; CDR3: CAWSVAVTGALGPQHF
J: TRBJ2-1; size: .; V: TRBV7-3; D: .; DNA: TGTGCCAGCAGCTTAGCCCCCAGGGATGAGCAGTTCTTC; CDR3: CASSLAPRDEQFF
J: TRBJ2-3; size: .; V: TRBV11-3; D: TRBD1; DNA: TGTGCCAGCAGCGCCAGGGGGCGCGTGACAGATACGCAGTATTTT; CDR3: CASSARGRVTDTQYF
J: TRBJ2-3; size: few; V: TRBV6-5; D: .; DNA: TGTGCCAGCATACGGGGAGATACGCAGTATTTT; CDR3: CASIRGDTQYF
J: TRBJ1-5; size: once; V: TRBV19; D: .; DNA: TGTGCCAGCGCCGGACAGCCAAATCAGCCCCAGCATTTT; CDR3: CASAGQPNQPQHF
J: TRBJ2-7; size: .; V: TRBV30; D: .; DNA: TGTGCCTGGAGTCCCTCAATCACTGGTTACGAGCAGTACTTC; CDR3: CAWSPSITGYEQYF
J: TRBJ2-7; size: .; V: TRBV3-1/TRBV3-2; D: .; DNA: TGTGCCAGCAGCCTAAAACGACAGGTAACTCGTTCCTACGAGCAGTACTTC; CDR3: CASSLKRQVTRSYEQYF
J: TRBJ1-5; size: once; V: TRBV2; D: .; DNA: TGTGCCGGAGGAGGGGCGGATAACAATCAGCCCCAGCATTTT; CDR3: CAGGGADNNQPQHF
J: TRBJ2-7; size: .; V: TRBV15; D: TRBD1; DNA: TGTGCCACCAGCAGAGATAGACAGGGAAAAGGCGATGGGGGCGAGCAGTACTTC; CDR3: CATSRDRQGKGDGGEQYF
J: TRBJ1-1; size: .; V: TRBV5-1; D: .; DNA: TGCGCCAGCAGCCATCCGGGAGGGGGAACTGAAGCTTTCTTT; CDR3: CASSHPGGGTEAFF
J: TRBJ2-1; size: .; V: TRBV27; D: .; DNA: TGTGCCAGCAGTTTCAGCGGAGAGGGCCTCAATGAGCAGTTCTTC; CDR3: CASSFSGEGLNEQFF
J: TRBJ2-2; size: .; V: TRBV6-5; D: .; DNA: TGTGCCAGCAGCCTCGGGACTTTTAACACCGGGGAGCTGTTTTTT; CDR3: CASSLGTFNTGELFF
J: TRBJ2-5; size: few; V: TRBV5-4; D: .; DNA: TGTGCCAGCAGCTTGAAGAGCGGCCAAGAGACCCAGTACTTC; CDR3: CASSLKSGQETQYF
J: TRBJ2-1; size: .; V: TRBV5-4; D: TRBD2; DNA: TGTGCCAGCAGTCCGGGACTAGCGGGAGGAAACAATGAGCAGTTCTTC; CDR3: CASSPGLAGGNNEQFF
J: TRBJ2-7; size: .; V: TRBV19; D: .; DNA: TGTGCCAGTAGTCCCCGGGGACACATCAACTACGAGCAGTACTTC; CDR3: CASSPRGHINYEQYF
J: TRBJ1-2; size: .; V: TRBV7-8; D: TRBD1; DNA: TGTGCCAGCAGCATATTGGGACAGGGTGATGGCTACACCTTC; CDR3: CASSILGQGDGYTF
J: TRBJ2-5; size: .; V: TRBV2; D: TRBD2; DNA: TGTGCCAGCAGACCGGGACTAGCGGAGATACAAGAGACCCAGTACTTC; CDR3: CASRPGLAEIQETQYF
J: TRBJ2-5; size: .; V: TRBV9; D: TRBD2; DNA: TGTGCCAGCAGCTCTAGCGGAACACAAGAGACCCAGTACTTC; CDR3: CASSSSGTQETQYF
J: TRBJ2-7; size: .; V: TRBV10-1; D: TRBD1; DNA: TGCGCCAGCAGTGAGAGGCGAGGGGGACAGGGGAACGGGGAGCAGTACTTC; CDR3: CASSERRGGQGNGEQYF
J: TRBJ2-7; size: once; V: TRBV5-1; D: TRBD2; DNA: TGCGCCAGCAGTCCCGGACTAGCGGTTAACGAGCAGTACTTC; CDR3: CASSPGLAVNEQYF
J: TRBJ2-3; size: .; V: TRBV10-3; D: .; DNA: TGTGCCACGTGGGGAGCGGATACGCAGTATTTT; CDR3: CATWGADTQYF
J: TRBJ1-2; size: .; V: TRBV6-5; D: .; DNA: TGTGCCAGCAGCTCCGGGTCACTTAACTATGGCTACACCTTC; CDR3: CASSSGSLNYGYTF